The 30 T cell receptor beta chains below all came from one sample that was sequenced in a study of cytomegalovirus exposure and HLA in healthy donors. Primers included in the PCR were 60 Vbeta and 13 Jbeta primers. Using immunoSEQ multiplex PCR, the repertoire was profiled, and TCRdb retains in-frame clones only, with some absent. Of around 130,000 clones listed, around 75% are singletons. The sequenced sample was PBMCs. The receptor set was obtained from a young man in good health and CMV-seronegative.

The rearrangement links TRBV4-3 to TRBJ2-2; 11 nucleotides align to TRBD2. V lost 0 bases, J lost 3 bases, and 6 bases stayed unmatched. Germline CDR1 reads LGHNA; CDR2 reads YSLEER. The CDR3 sequence is 18 residues long. CDR3 sequence: CASSQEGLAGGYTGELFF. DNA of the CDR3: TGCGCCAGCAGCCAAGAGGGGCTAGCGGGAGGTTACACCGGGGAGCTGTTTTTT.

This clone turned up a few times. The J gene is TRBJ1-1, the V gene TRBV4-3; D unclear. The CDR3 length is 14 residues. The germline CDR1 and CDR2 sequences are LGHNA and YSLEER. Trimming removed 4 bases at V and 1 base at J, with 10 bases between. CDR3 in DNA: TGCGCCAGCAGCCTAGACCCGGGGAACACTGAAGCTTTCTTT. Its protein is CASSLDPGNTEAFF.

The gene calls are TRBV6-1 and TRBJ1-3, with 7 bases aligning to TRBD1. The V gene end was trimmed by 4 bases and the J gene end by 4 bases; junction bases not matched to a gene: 16. From germline, CDR1 is MNHNS and CDR2 SASEGT. This CDR3 region has 18 residues. CDR3 DNA: TGTGCCAGCAGTGCCGAGACAGGGTCGTCCGTAATCGGAAACACCATATATTTT. It encodes CASSAETGSSVIGNTIYF.

V and J are TRBV2 and TRBJ1-3; 8 bases align to TRBD1. With 3 bases clipped from V and 7 bases from J, the junction kept 5 bases outside the gene matches. The germline V gene has CDR1 SNHLY and CDR2 FYNNEI. This CDR3 has 14 residues. The CDR3, as DNA: TGTGCCAGCAGTGAGCCAGGGGGCCGCAACACCATATATTTT. As protein: CASSEPGGRNTIYF.

V and J are TRBV30 and TRBJ1-2; no reliable D call. With 2 bases removed from V and 2 bases from J, the gap between germline ends came to 6 bases. The CDR3 sequence is 12 residues long. Germline values: CDR1 GTSNPN, CDR2 SVGIG (reference sequence). CDR3 bases: TGTGCCTGGAGTTTCCAGAACTATGGCTACACCTTC. It translates to CAWSFQNYGYTF.

The chain joins TRBV7-9 to TRBJ1-1; TRBD1 might be the D (6 bases). The CDR3 has 12 residues. Germline loops: CDR1 SEHNR, CDR2 FQNEAQ (reference sequence). The V gene lost 11 bases and the J gene lost 1 base, with 11 bases spanning the gap. CDR3 loop: CAGRGGNTEAFF. CDR3 nucleotides: TGTGCCGGAAGGGGGGGGAACACTGAAGCTTTCTTT.

This clone was counted only a few times. As DNA, the CDR3 is TGTGCCAGTAGAAACCCCTGGCTAGCGGGAGGATACGAGCAGTACTTC. Its translation: CASRNPWLAGGYEQYF. The chain has TRBV2 and TRBJ2-7; 11 nucleotides agree with TRBD2. Trimming cost V 9 bases and J 4 bases; bases outside gene matches: 14. This CDR3 has 16 residues. The germline CDR1 and CDR2 sequences are SNHLY and FYNNEI.

The CDR3 DNA follows: TGTGCCAGCAGTCGACAAAGCATGAACACTGAAGCTTTCTTT. Translation: CASSRQSMNTEAFF. The chain has TRBV6-5 and TRBJ1-1; D not resolved. Trimming pared 5 bases from V and 0 bases from J, leaving 10 bases between. Germline V gene sequence: CDR1 MNHEY, CDR2 SVGAGI. The CDR3 runs 14 residues.

V usage is TRBV28 and J usage is TRBJ2-5; 13 bases fit TRBD2. Unmatched junction bases numbered 2, after V lost 6 bases and J lost 7 bases. This CDR3 contains 13 residues. The germline V gene encodes CDR1 MDHEN and CDR2 SYDVKM. CDR3 residues: CASSRTSGGTQYF. Written as DNA, the CDR3 is TGTGCCAGCAGCAGGACTAGCGGGGGGACCCAGTACTTC.

This clone was counted a few times. V is TRBV29-1 and J is TRBJ2-7; D is uncertain. Between the trimmed V and J ends, which lost 2 bases and 7 bases, there was a span of 9 bases. CDR3 length equals 11 residues. Germline assignment: CDR1 SQVTM and CDR2 ANQGSEA. CDR3 sequence (DNA): TGCAGCGTTGAAAACCCGGGTGAGCAGTACTTC. Translated: CSVENPGEQYF.

The chain links TRBV4-3 to TRBJ2-1; 13 bases are shared with TRBD2. This CDR3 has 19 residues. Germline trimming cut 0 bases from V and 6 bases from J; bases unmatched to any gene: 11. The germline V gene encodes CDR1 LGHNA and CDR2 YSLEER. The CDR3 region is CASSQDPGLAGAKTNEQFF. The DNA of the CDR3 is TGCGCCAGCAGCCAAGATCCCGGACTAGCGGGGGCTAAAACCAATGAGCAGTTCTTC.

The CDR3 nucleotides are TGCGCCAGCAGCCAAGGCCCAGGGATCGCCTACAATGAGCAGTTCTTC. Encoded protein: CASSQGPGIAYNEQFF. This chain uses TRBV4-3 with TRBJ2-1; TRBD1 might be the D (5 bases). Germline CDR1 reads LGHNA; CDR2 reads YSLEER. Deletions cut 1 base from V and 2 bases from J, with 12 bases between. The CDR3 is 16 amino acids.

The chain is built from TRBV28 and TRBJ1-1; D is possibly TRBD1 (5 bases). Deletions cut 6 bases from V and 3 bases from J, with 20 bases between. The CDR3 runs 16 residues. Germline CDR1 reads MDHEN; CDR2 reads SYDVKM. The CDR3 DNA is TGTGCCAGCAGCCGCCCCACAGGTGGGGTAGACACTGAAGCTTTCTTT. Translated: CASSRPTGGVDTEAFF.

The chain combines TRBV10-3 with TRBJ2-2; TRBD2 matches 8 bases. Losses at the gene ends were 2 bases for V and 6 bases for J; bases not matched to a gene: 5. Per the germline V gene, CDR1 is ENHRY and CDR2 is SYGVKD. This CDR3 spans 15 amino acids. The CDR3 DNA sequence: TGTGCCATCAGTGAGCTGGTAGCGGGATCCGGGGAGCTGTTTTTT. Its protein product is CAISELVAGSGELFF.

This clone has more than one count but fewer than ten. This chain connects TRBV19 to TRBJ1-4; D possibly corresponds to TRBD1 (5 bases). The CDR3 is made up of 15 amino acids. V lost 8 bases and J 6 bases, leaving 19 bases between the germline ends. CDR1 and CDR2 (germline): LNHDA, SQIVND (reference sequence). CDR3 residues: CASAGTASTHEKLFF. CDR3 DNA sequence: TGTGCCAGTGCAGGGACTGCTTCCACTCATGAAAAACTGTTTTTT.

This clone was seen only a few times. A far larger clone differs by one base, so this is likely a read error. At the DNA level, this CDR3 is encoded by other sequences in the same sample as well. The chain recombines TRBV6-4 with TRBJ2-3; TRBD1 matches at 9 bases. This CDR3 region has 15 residues. J lost 1 base, V lost 2 bases, and 1 base had no gene match. Germline CDR1 MRHNA, CDR2 SNTAGT. The CDR3 coding sequence is TGTGCCAGCAGTGACAGGACAGGGGGCACAGATACGCAGTATTTT. It is translated as CASSDRTGGTDTQYF.

The V gene is TRBV9, the J gene TRBJ1-2, with D maybe TRBD1 (6 bases). The CDR3 runs to 14 residues. V gave up 4 bases and J gave up 4 bases, with 14 bases separating them. Germline lookup yields CDR1 SGDLS and CDR2 YYNGEE. CDR3 nucleotides: TGTGCCAGCAGCCACCAGGGGTTAAGCTATGGCTACACCTTC. It specifies CASSHQGLSYGYTF.

The CDR3 DNA reads TGTGCCAGCAGCTTGGGGGGCGGCACAGATACGCAGTATTTT. It is translated as CASSLGGGTDTQYF. The chain has TRBV5-6 and TRBJ2-3, with D tentatively TRBD1 (5 bases). Looked up from germline, CDR1 is SGHDT and CDR2 is YYEEEE. The CDR3 is 14 residues long. V lost 0 bases and J 1 base, leaving 6 bases between the germline ends.

For this clone: A junction boundary mismatches the germline segment, possibly from a read error. J is TRBJ2-5 and V is TRBV7-7; D might be TRBD2 (6 bases). This CDR3 spans 14 amino acids. Germline CDR1 is SSHAT and CDR2 is FNYEAQ (reference sequence). The CDR3 nucleotides are TGTGCTAGCAGCCAGACTAGTCTGTCAGAGACCCAGTACTTC. Protein sequence: CASSQTSLSETQYF.

V usage is TRBV7-2 and J usage is TRBJ1-1, with D perhaps TRBD1 (6 bases). CDR3 length: 16 amino acids. The germline CDR1 and CDR2 sequences are SGHTA and FQGNSA. The V and J ends lost 5 bases and 7 bases respectively, with 23 bases between them. This chain's CDR3 is CASSGQGAGASGEAFF. The CDR3 nucleotides read TGTGCCAGCAGCGGGCAGGGAGCGGGGGCCTCCGGTGAAGCTTTCTTT.

This clone came up a few times. The chain uses TRBV7-2 and TRBJ2-2; 8 bases match TRBD1. Germline V lookup: CDR1 SGHTA, CDR2 FQGNSA. This CDR3 comprises 15 residues. V was pared by 1 base and J by 7 bases, with 5 bases of the junction left unmatched. CDR3 sequence: CASSLGTGIIGELFF. DNA of the CDR3: TGTGCCAGCAGCTTAGGGACAGGGATTATCGGGGAGCTGTTTTTT.

Turning to this clone: This CDR3 is also generated by other DNA sequences in the sample. This sequence joins TRBV6-5 and TRBJ2-5, with TRBD1 matching 8 bases. The CDR3 runs 13 residues. Germline-derived CDR1 and CDR2 are MNHEY and SVGAGI. V shed 6 bases and J 4 bases; nucleotides not matched to a gene: 4. The CDR3: CASSRQGLETQYF. The CDR3 bases are TGTGCCAGCAGCAGACAGGGGTTAGAGACCCAGTACTTC.

This chain links TRBV4-1 with TRBJ2-2; unclear D gene. There are 14 residues in the CDR3. Germline CDR1 is MGHRA and CDR2 is YSYEKL. V was trimmed by 1 base and J by 1 base, leaving 4 bases between them. The CDR3 DNA sequence: TGCGCCAGCAGCCAAGGGCTGAACACCGGGGAGCTGTTTTTT. It specifies CASSQGLNTGELFF.

This chain joins TRBV7-2 and TRBJ2-1, with TRBD1 as a possible D gene (5 bases). This CDR3 is built from 16 residues. Trimming cost V 1 base and J 0 bases, with 10 bases left between them. The germline V gene has CDR1 SGHTA and CDR2 FQGNSA. CDR3 sequence reads: CASSLEGASSYNEQFF. CDR3 nucleotides: TGTGCCAGCAGCTTAGAAGGGGCTAGCTCCTACAATGAGCAGTTCTTC. Supplemented by reference TRBV7-2 and TRBJ2-1, the full variable domain reads GAGVSQSPSNKVTEKGKDVELRCDPISGHTALYWYRQSLGQGLEFLIYFQGNSAPDKSGLPSDRFSAERTGGSVSTLTIQRTQQEDSAVYLCASSLEGASSYNEQFFGPGTRLTVL.

The gene calls are TRBV2 and TRBJ2-2; 10 positions agree with TRBD2. The V gene end was trimmed by 8 bases and the J gene end by 1 base; junction bases not matched to a gene: 4. The length of the CDR3 is 15 residues. Germline assignment: CDR1 SNHLY and CDR2 FYNNEI. In nucleotides, the CDR3 is TGTGCCAGCGAAACTAGCGGGGTGAACACCGGGGAGCTGTTTTTT. Protein sequence: CASETSGVNTGELFF. Full variable domain (rest looked up from reference TRBV2 and TRBJ2-2): EPEVTQTPSHQVTQMGQEVILRCVPISNHLYFYWYRQILGQKVEFLVSFYNNEISEKSEIFDDQFSVERPDGSNFTLKIRSTKLEDSAMYFCASETSGVNTGELFFGEGSRLTVL.

This clone occurred a few times. The chain combines TRBV19 with TRBJ2-2, with a tentative D call TRBD1 (6 bases). Trimming left V 10 bases short and J 7 bases short, with 19 bases between. This CDR3 has 14 amino acids. Germline V lookup: CDR1 LNHDA, CDR2 SQIVND (reference sequence). The CDR3 is CATNFQQGGGELFF. CDR3 nucleotide sequence: TGTGCCACTAACTTTCAACAGGGTGGCGGGGAGCTGTTTTTT.

The chain couples TRBV28 to TRBJ1-1; D gene unclear. V was clipped by 1 base and J by 0 bases, with 6 bases between them. The CDR3 is 14 amino acids. Germline lookup yields CDR1 MDHEN and CDR2 SYDVKM. The CDR3: CASSLFSLNTEAFF. The CDR3 DNA follows: TGTGCCAGCAGTTTATTTTCGTTGAACACTGAAGCTTTCTTT.

The chain recombines TRBV25-1 with TRBJ2-1; D is unresolved. Per germline, CDR1 MGHDK and CDR2 SYGVNS. This CDR3 has 13 amino acids. Deletions cut 3 bases from V and 3 bases from J, with 6 bases between. The DNA of the CDR3 is TGTGCCAGCAGTGACAGTATCTACAATGAGCAGTTCTTC. Its translation: CASSDSIYNEQFF.

The V and J genes are TRBV2 and TRBJ1-5; D is unclear. Germline CDR1 reads SNHLY; CDR2 reads FYNNEI. V was trimmed by 10 bases and J by 9 bases, leaving 16 bases between them. The CDR3 runs to 12 residues. The CDR3, as DNA: TGTGCCACCGCCTCGGACGAGGGGCCCCAGCATTTT. Translation: CATASDEGPQHF.

This clone has more than one count but fewer than ten. This sequence joins TRBV28 and TRBJ2-5; 7 nucleotides line up with TRBD2. The CDR3 runs to 15 residues. V lost 4 bases and J lost 1; bases outside the gene matches: 6. The germline gives CDR1 MDHEN, CDR2 SYDVKM. Here the CDR3 reads CASSSAPGGQETQYF. The CDR3 DNA follows: TGTGCCAGCAGTTCCGCCCCGGGGGGCCAAGAGACCCAGTACTTC.